The 23 T cell receptor beta chains reported below all come from one sample, sequenced in a study of blood T cells in healthy people across ages. For the second PCR, which ran for about 7 to 11 cycles, a sample-barcoded 5' primer and a J-beta primer mix were used. In TCRdb, the 5' RACE reads were re-called with MiXCR into one record per CDR3 protein. The sample gives just over 800,000 distinct CDR3 sequences, less than 80% of which show up once; 25% to 35% is in the top ten. The sequencing input was blood. Receptors originate from a man aged 30 to 45 in good health.

This clonotype was observed many times. The chain recombines TRBV5-5 with TRBJ1-2; D gene unclear. Trimming took off 5 bases at V and 2 bases at J, with 10 bases between the two ends. The CDR3 is 13 amino acids. The germline gives CDR1 SGHKS, CDR2 YYEKEE (reference sequence). The DNA of the CDR3 is TGTGCCAGCAGGACGATAGACAACTATGGCTACACCTTC. This codes for CASRTIDNYGYTF.

The rearrangement uses TRBV7-3 and TRBJ2-7; no definite D call. This CDR3 has 13 residues. Trimming shortened V by 1 base and J by 6 bases, and 10 bases separated the two germline ends. Germline-derived CDR1 and CDR2 are SGHTA and FQGTGA. The CDR3 DNA reads as TGTGCCAGCAGCTTAAGTCGACCGGGCGAGCAGTACTTC. This codes for CASSLSRPGEQYF.

With respect to this clonotype: A much larger clone lies a single base off, so this may be a read error. This sequence joins TRBV10-3 and TRBJ2-5; D perhaps matches TRBD2 (6 bases). The closer fit of TRBJ2-1 to the DNA end suggests the J call may be wrong. The length of the CDR3 is 13 residues. Germline V gives CDR1 ENHRY, CDR2 SYGVKD. CDR3 residues: CAITGGIQETQFF. The CDR3 nucleotides read TGTGCCATCACCGGGGGAATCCAAGAGACCCAGTTCTTC.

The chain joins TRBV6-5 to TRBJ2-1, with 7 bases aligning to TRBD1. V was clipped by 5 bases and J by 8 bases; unmatched bases: 15. CDR1 and CDR2 from the germline V gene are MNHEY and SVGAGI. This CDR3 spans 16 amino acids. CDR3 DNA sequence: TGTGCCAGCAGTCCCCGCAGACAGGGAGCAAGCGATGAGCAGTTCTTC. Its protein product is CASSPRRQGASDEQFF.

This chain uses TRBV6-2 or TRBV6-3 with TRBJ1-2, with a weak D call TRBD1 (5 bases). This CDR3 spans 13 amino acids. CDR1 MNHEY and CDR2 SVGEGT come from the germline V gene. The ends were cut back, 3 bases at V and 4 bases at J, with 9 bases in the middle. The CDR3 DNA sequence: TGTGCCAGCAGTTATGGGACGCTCTATGGCTACACCTTC. Translation gives CASSYGTLYGYTF.

The chain carries TRBV7-2 and TRBJ1-1, with D unresolved. Germline CDR1 SGHTA, CDR2 FQGNSA. V was trimmed by 3 bases and J by 0 bases, leaving 20 bases between them. The CDR3 runs 18 residues. The CDR3 coding sequence is TGTGCCAGCAGCTTGCTCCCTTCGGGAGGAGCTTTGAACACTGAAGCTTTCTTT. Translation: CASSLLPSGGALNTEAFF.

This clonotype was observed a handful of times. This sequence joins TRBV7-9 and TRBJ2-5; 8 nucleotides agree with TRBD1. This CDR3 spans 15 amino acids. Germline loops: CDR1 SEHNR, CDR2 FQNEAQ (reference sequence). The V segment lost 5 bases and the J segment 1 base; nucleotides outside the gene matches: 6. CDR3 sequence: CASSLRQGPQETQYF. The CDR3 DNA is TGTGCCAGCAGCCTAAGACAGGGGCCCCAAGAGACCCAGTACTTC. The full variable domain, in which reference TRBV7-9 and TRBJ2-5 provide the parts outside the CDR3, is DTGVSQNPRHKITKRGQNVTFRCDPISEHNRLYWYRQTLGQGPEFLTYFQNEAQLEKSRLLSDRFSAERPKGSFSTLEIQRTEQGDSAMYLCASSLRQGPQETQYFGPGTRLLVL.

This clonotype was seen only a few times. The chain uses TRBV5-1 and TRBJ2-2; 8 positions match TRBD2. The CDR3 loop spans 13 amino acids. Germline lookup yields CDR1 SGHRS and CDR2 YFSETQ. V lost 7 bases to trimming and J lost 8 bases; unmatched junction nucleotides: 7. CDR3 region: CASHRGLAGELFF. CDR3 nucleotide sequence: TGCGCCAGCCACCGAGGACTAGCAGGGGAGCTGTTTTTT.

The CDR3 here is CASSLFGGQETQYF. CDR3 coding DNA: TGTGCCAGCAGCTTATTCGGCGGCCAAGAGACCCAGTACTTC. V and J are TRBV7-8 and TRBJ2-5, with D unresolved. Between the trimmed V and J ends, which lost 2 bases and 1 base, there was a span of 8 bases. Germline loops: CDR1 SGHVS, CDR2 FQNEAQ. The CDR3 contains 14 residues.

The CDR3 DNA sequence: TGCAGTGCGACCCCGGGACAGGGTACAGATACGCAGTATTTT. It specifies CSATPGQGTDTQYF. The V and J genes are TRBV20-1 and TRBJ2-3; 9 bases line up with TRBD1. Germline V gives CDR1 DFQATT, CDR2 SNEGSKA (reference sequence). V gave up 6 bases and J gave up 3 bases; unmatched junction bases: 7. This CDR3 has 14 residues.

The V call is TRBV6-2 or TRBV6-3, the J call TRBJ2-7; 10 bases are a match to TRBD2. The CDR3 runs 15 residues. Germline loops: CDR1 MNHEY, CDR2 SVGEGT. The V and J ends lost 5 bases and 0 bases, in that order; junction bases with no gene match: 4. The CDR3 nucleotides read TGTGCCAGCAGTCGACTAGCGGGCTTCTCCTACGAGCAGTACTTC. Amino acid sequence: CASSRLAGFSYEQYF.

The gene calls are TRBV29-1 and TRBJ2-7; a weak D match, TRBD1 (5 bases). Germline CDR1 is SQVTM and CDR2 is ANQGSEA. Trimming left V 2 bases short and J 6 bases short, with 11 bases between. CDR3 length: 12 amino acids. This CDR3 reads CSVEQGSVEQYF. The CDR3 coding sequence is TGCAGCGTTGAACAGGGTTCGGTCGAGCAGTACTTC.

This clonotype came up once. The rearrangement links TRBV24-1 to TRBJ2-1; 7 nucleotides match TRBD1. The length of the CDR3 is 14 residues. The germline CDR1 and CDR2 sequences are KGHDR and SFDVKD. V dropped 7 bases and J dropped 6; count of bases not matched to a gene: 8. The CDR3, as DNA: TGTGCCACCAGCCGACAGGGATGGGGCAATGAGCAGTTCTTC. It specifies CATSRQGWGNEQFF.

This chain links TRBV29-1 with TRBJ2-2; TRBD1 matches at 10 bases. The CDR3 is 13 amino acids. CDR1 is SQVTM, CDR2 ANQGSEA, per germline. V shed 4 bases and J 4 bases; nucleotides not matched to a gene: 0. The CDR3 coding sequence is TGCAGCGTTGGACAGGGGGCCACCGGGGAGCTGTTTTTT. Its translation is CSVGQGATGELFF.

The rearrangement joins TRBV29-1 to TRBJ1-2; D may be TRBD1 (5 bases). Per germline, CDR1 SQVTM and CDR2 ANQGSEA. Trimming took off 3 bases at V and 3 bases at J, with 11 bases between the two ends. This CDR3 is 13 amino acids long. CDR3 region: CSVESPRDYGYTF. The CDR3 DNA follows: TGCAGCGTTGAGTCACCCAGGGACTATGGCTACACCTTC. Together with reference TRBV29-1 and TRBJ1-2, the CDR3 gives the full variable domain: SAVISQKPSRDICQRGTSLTIQCQVDSQVTMMFWYRQQPGQSLTLIATANQGSEATYESGFVIDKFPISRPNLTFSTLTVSNMSPEDSSIYLCSVESPRDYGYTFGSGTRLTVV.

This clonotype was counted a few times. The gene calls are TRBV28 and TRBJ1-5; TRBD1 is a possible D gene (5 bases). CDR3 length: 14 amino acids. Looked up from germline, CDR1 is MDHEN and CDR2 is SYDVKM. Deletions cut 6 bases from V and 0 bases from J, with 9 bases between. As DNA, the CDR3 is TGTGCCAGCAGCTCCGGGACTAGCAATCAGCCCCAGCATTTT. It translates to CASSSGTSNQPQHF.

The chain joins TRBV6-1 to TRBJ2-4; D not certain. V lost 5 bases and J 6 bases, leaving 11 bases between the germline ends. Germline V CDR1 and CDR2: MNHNS, SASEGT. This CDR3 has 13 amino acids. The CDR3 DNA reads as TGTGCCAGCAGTCTATCGGACCCAAACATTCAGTACTTC. This gives the protein CASSLSDPNIQYF.

The chain combines TRBV5-1 with TRBJ2-5; no clear D gene. V was clipped by 0 bases and J by 2 bases, with 11 bases between them. Germline V lookup: CDR1 SGHRS, CDR2 YFSETQ. This CDR3 has 15 amino acids. The CDR3 region is CASSLAARKQETQYF. CDR3 bases: TGCGCCAGCAGCTTGGCGGCACGAAAGCAAGAGACCCAGTACTTC.

The chain employs TRBV9 and TRBJ2-5; 9 bases map to TRBD2. V lost 0 bases and J lost 5; bases outside the gene matches: 8. The length of the CDR3 is 16 residues. Germline V CDR1 and CDR2: SGDLS, YYNGEE. The CDR3 nucleotides are TGTGCCAGCAGCGTAGATCTCTCCACTAGCGGGGAGACCCAGTACTTC. Its translation is CASSVDLSTSGETQYF.

This clonotype was detected only a few times. This chain connects TRBV12-3 or TRBV12-4 to TRBJ1-5, with D unclear. CDR3 length: 14 residues. Trimming left V 1 base short and J 7 bases short, with 11 bases between. CDR3 sequence (DNA): TGTGCCAGCAGTTTAGGTGGAGAAGGACAGCCCCAGCATTTT. Translation: CASSLGGEGQPQHF.

The chain recombines TRBV5-1 with TRBJ2-3; D not certain. The CDR3 contains 14 residues. The V end lost 5 bases, the J end lost 2 bases, and 12 bases lay between the germline ends. Germline loops: CDR1 SGHRS, CDR2 YFSETQ. CDR3 nucleotide sequence: TGCGCCAGCAGGTCGGAATTAGACACAGATACGCAGTATTTT. As protein: CASRSELDTDTQYF.

This clonotype was counted a few times. The chain couples TRBV7-6 to TRBJ2-3, with 13 bases aligning to TRBD2. Germline V gene sequence: CDR1 SGHVS, CDR2 FNYEAQ. This CDR3 is built from 16 residues. Losses at the gene ends were 5 bases for V and 4 bases for J; bases not matched to a gene: 6. Here the CDR3 reads CASSVGTSGVSDTQYF. DNA for the CDR3: TGTGCCAGCAGCGTCGGGACTAGCGGGGTCTCAGATACGCAGTATTTT. The full variable domain, completed using reference TRBV7-6 and TRBJ2-3, is GAGVSQSPRYKVTKRGQDVALRCDPISGHVSLYWYRQALGQGPEFLTYFNYEAQQDKSGLPNDRFSAERPEGSISTLTIQRTEQRDSAMYRCASSVGTSGVSDTQYFGPGTRLTVL.

This clonotype was detected only a few times. CDR3 coding DNA: TGTGCCATCAGTGAGACAGGGTTCGAGCAGTACTTC. Its translation: CAISETGFEQYF. This chain uses TRBV10-3 with TRBJ2-7, with TRBD1 as a possible D gene (6 bases). In germline, CDR1 is ENHRY, CDR2 SYGVKD. Deletions cut 2 bases from V and 6 bases from J, with 8 bases between. The CDR3 is 12 residues long.